This T cell receptor beta chain was sequenced during a study of diagnostic markers for celiac disease (dated by TCRdb to the early 2020s). Concerning this clonotype: No antigen is known for it.

The instrument was an Illumina MiSeq. Once TCRdb had reprocessed the reads, it stored one entry per CDR3 protein sequence and supplied no DNA. The sample table records about 7,500 distinct CDR3 sequences. About 6.5% of the sample is held by the ten biggest clonotypes. Per the germline V gene (reference sequence), DFQATT is the CDR1 and SNEGSKA is the CDR2. From the cysteine up to the phenylalanine, the CDR3 has a length of 14 residues. No DNA is listed. The material sequenced was either unsorted cells or a sorted T cell fraction (not recorded which). The sequence was obtained from a human donor. This table probably holds off-target reads from a library built for another chain. The chain joins TRBV20-1 to TRBJ1-5. The CDR3 protein is CSAQEPGAWQPQHF.